The 26 T cell receptor beta chains presented below share a single source sample, sequenced in a study of cytomegalovirus exposure and HLA in healthy donors. A multiplex PCR was run with 60 Vbeta primers and 13 Jbeta primers. Produced via immunoSEQ multiplex PCR; TCRdb's table is partial and in-frame only. The sample consists of approximately 110,000 clones, more than 60% of them appearing once. The sequencing input was PBMCs. The origin of the receptors is a woman aged 60 to 75 in good health and CMV-seropositive.

This clone has only one observation. This rearrangement joins TRBV18 to TRBJ2-5; tentative D call: TRBD2 (6 bases). This CDR3 is built from 15 residues. V was shortened by 6 bases and J by 1 base, with 15 bases between the two germline ends. In germline, CDR1 is KGHSH, CDR2 LQKENI. Here the CDR3 reads CASSRFGGLQETQYF. CDR3 DNA sequence: TGTGCCAGCTCCCGTTTTGGAGGGCTCCAAGAGACCCAGTACTTC.

This chain uses TRBV2 with TRBJ2-7; perhaps TRBD2 as D (5 bases). The germline V gene has CDR1 SNHLY and CDR2 FYNNEI. The ends were cut back, 6 bases at V and 3 bases at J, with 15 bases in the middle. This CDR3 has 14 residues. The CDR3 sequence: CASRRLEDVYEQYF. The CDR3 nucleotides are TGTGCCAGCAGGAGGTTGGAGGACGTCTACGAGCAGTACTTC.

This rearrangement joins TRBV5-1 to TRBJ1-1, with D possibly being TRBD1 (6 bases). The germline gives CDR1 SGHRS, CDR2 YFSETQ. The ends were cut back, 0 bases at V and 1 base at J, with 7 bases in the middle. The CDR3 has 14 amino acids. This CDR3 is CASSLVGQNTEAFF. CDR3 sequence (DNA): TGCGCCAGCAGCTTGGTGGGACAGAACACTGAAGCTTTCTTT.

V usage is TRBV4-1 and J usage is TRBJ1-1; D remains unclear. Germline assignment: CDR1 MGHRA and CDR2 YSYEKL. The CDR3 consists of 16 residues. Trimming removed 1 base from V and 0 bases from J, with 12 bases in between. The CDR3 nucleotides read TGCGCCAGCAGCCAAGGGCAAAGGAGTATGAACACTGAAGCTTTCTTT. As protein: CASSQGQRSMNTEAFF.

This sequence joins TRBV5-1 and TRBJ2-3; tentative D call: TRBD1 (6 bases). Germline V gene sequence: CDR1 SGHRS, CDR2 YFSETQ. Trimming stripped 2 bases from V and 2 bases from J, with 9 bases between. The CDR3 length is 14 residues. The CDR3 DNA reads TGCGCCAGCAGCTTCGGACAGACCACAGATACGCAGTATTTT. Its translation is CASSFGQTTDTQYF.

The chain uses TRBV7-2 and TRBJ1-5, with TRBD1 identical over 8 bases. The germline V gene encodes CDR1 SGHTA and CDR2 FQGNSA. The CDR3 runs to 14 residues. J was trimmed by 2 bases and V by 5 bases; bases with no gene match: 2. CDR3 DNA: TGTGCCAGCAGCCCGGACAGGGGCAATCAGCCCCAGCATTTT. Its translation: CASSPDRGNQPQHF. The variable domain in full, completed from reference TRBV7-2 and TRBJ1-5, reads GAGVSQSPSNKVTEKGKDVELRCDPISGHTALYWYRQSLGQGLEFLIYFQGNSAPDKSGLPSDRFSAERTGGSVSTLTIQRTQQEDSAVYLCASSPDRGNQPQHFGDGTRLSIL.

This clone has more than one count but fewer than ten. The rearrangement links TRBV19 to TRBJ1-1; D gene ambiguous. V shed 3 bases and J shed 8 bases, with 10 bases lying between them. The CDR3 loop spans 12 amino acids. Looked up from germline, CDR1 is LNHDA and CDR2 is SQIVND (reference sequence). The CDR3 loop is CASSMSALEAFF. In DNA form, the CDR3 reads TGTGCCAGTAGTATGTCAGCGCTCGAAGCTTTCTTT.

This clone came up once. The rearrangement joins TRBV30 to TRBJ1-1; 11 nucleotides agree with TRBD1. This CDR3 is 16 amino acids long. Germline V CDR1 and CDR2: GTSNPN, SVGIG (reference sequence). With 2 bases clipped from V and 3 bases from J, the junction kept 8 bases outside the gene matches. CDR3 DNA sequence: TGTGCCTGGAGTAATAAACAGGGACAGGGGGACACTGAAGCTTTCTTT. As protein: CAWSNKQGQGDTEAFF.

The chain recombines TRBV28 with TRBJ1-5, with 7 positions matching TRBD1. CDR1 is MDHEN and CDR2 is SYDVKM in the germline V gene. The V gene end was trimmed by 6 bases and the J gene end by 0 bases; junction bases not matched to a gene: 2. The CDR3 length is 14 residues. CDR3 nucleotides: TGTGCCAGCAGCCCAGGGGGTAGCAATCAGCCCCAGCATTTT. It is translated as CASSPGGSNQPQHF.

Turning to this clone: Its ends do not fully match the called genes, so a read error is possible. This chain connects TRBV5-5 to TRBJ1-2; 8 bases are a match to TRBD1. The CDR3 is 13 amino acids. CDR1 is SGHKS and CDR2 is YYEKEE in the germline V gene (reference sequence). The CDR3: CASSTGTGPIAAF. The CDR3, as DNA: TGTGCCAGCAGCACCGGGACAGGCCCTATAGCGGCCTTC. Supplemented by reference TRBV5-5 and TRBJ1-2, the full variable domain reads DAGVTQSPTHLIKTRGQQVTLRCSPISGHKSVSWYQQVLGQGPQFIFQYYEKEERGRGNFPDRFSARQFPNYSSELNVNALLLGDSALYLCASSTGTGPIAAFGSGTRLTVV.

The chain carries TRBV30 and TRBJ1-1; D not certain. V lost 0 bases and J lost 5, with 10 bases in between. CDR1 is GTSNPN and CDR2 is SVGIG in the germline V gene (reference sequence). The CDR3 contains 13 residues. CDR3 sequence (DNA): TGTGCCTGGAGTGTAATGGGAGGAACTGAAGCTTTCTTT. Its translation: CAWSVMGGTEAFF.

This clone has just a few counts. V and J are TRBV5-6 and TRBJ1-4; 7 nucleotides align to TRBD1. Germline values: CDR1 SGHDT, CDR2 YYEEEE. This CDR3 spans 14 amino acids. The V segment lost 4 bases and the J segment 5 bases; nucleotides outside the gene matches: 5. The CDR3 sequence: CASSVDRSNEKLFF. CDR3 nucleotides: TGTGCCAGCAGCGTGGACAGGAGCAATGAAAAACTGTTTTTT.

The rearrangement uses TRBV11-2 and TRBJ2-7, with D maybe TRBD1 (6 bases). The germline gives CDR1 SGHAT, CDR2 FQNNGV. Deletions cut 1 base from V and 5 bases from J, with 21 bases between. There are 17 residues in the CDR3. In DNA, the CDR3 is TGTGCCAGCAGCTTAGGTCTCAGGGGCGCCGCATGGGACGAGCAGTACTTC. Protein sequence: CASSLGLRGAAWDEQYF. Based on the CDR3 plus reference TRBV11-2 and TRBJ2-7, the full variable domain is EAGVAQSPRYKIIEKRQSVAFWCNPISGHATLYWYQQILGQGPKLLIQFQNNGVVDDSQLPKDRFSAERLKGVDSTLKIQPAKLEDSAVYLCASSLGLRGAAWDEQYFGPGTRLTVT.

The chain employs TRBV9 and TRBJ1-2, with TRBD1 matching over 7 bases. CDR1 and CDR2 (germline): SGDLS, YYNGEE. CDR3 length equals 15 residues. V gave up 3 bases and J gave up 4 bases; unmatched junction bases: 9. The CDR3 sequence: CASSEGARQTYGYTF. CDR3 sequence (DNA): TGTGCCAGCAGCGAGGGGGCGAGACAGACCTATGGCTACACCTTC.

The chain recombines TRBV30 with TRBJ2-7, with 9 bases that match TRBD2. The CDR3 runs 17 residues. Germline V lookup: CDR1 GTSNPN, CDR2 SVGIG (reference sequence). V shed 4 bases and J 4 bases; nucleotides not matched to a gene: 17. The CDR3 DNA reads TGTGCCTGGAACTCTCGGGTCCTGGCGGGAGGGACTTACGAGCAGTACTTC. Its translation is CAWNSRVLAGGTYEQYF.

V usage is TRBV21-1 and J usage is TRBJ1-4; TRBD1, as called in the table, went unchecked against the DNA. TRBV21-1 is deemed a pseudogene. The CDR3 sequence is 18 residues long. The CDR3 bases are TGTGCCAGCAGCAAAGCGCTTTGGCGGACAGGCCGGGGGGAAAAACTGTTTTTT. It codes for CASSKALWRTGRGEKLFF.

The chain joins TRBV4-2 to TRBJ2-1, with 10 bases lining up with TRBD2. CDR1 is LGHNA and CDR2 is YNFKEQ in the germline V gene. This CDR3 is built from 15 residues. V was pared by 3 bases and J by 5 bases, with 4 bases of the junction left unmatched. CDR3 sequence: CASSHTGTSDNEQFF. The CDR3 nucleotides read TGTGCCAGCAGCCACACCGGGACTAGCGACAATGAGCAGTTCTTC.

In its sample, this clone was seen once. As DNA, the CDR3 is TGCGCCAGCAGCCAAGATGAGACTTTCCTTTGGGTTGAGCAGTTCTTC. Translated: CASSQDETFLWVEQFF. The chain uses TRBV4-3 and TRBJ2-1; D gene unclear. Trimming pared 0 bases from V and 9 bases from J, leaving 18 bases between. Germline CDR1 is LGHNA and CDR2 is YSLEER. CDR3 length equals 16 residues.

The V gene is TRBV5-1, the J gene TRBJ2-5; D possibly corresponds to TRBD1 (5 bases). Germline loops: CDR1 SGHRS, CDR2 YFSETQ. This CDR3 has 14 residues. V was pared by 2 bases and J by 2 bases, with 10 bases between. In nucleotides, the CDR3 is TGCGCCAGCAGCTTTGGGGCAGGACAAGAGACCCAGTACTTC. It codes for CASSFGAGQETQYF.

The V and J genes are TRBV7-2 and TRBJ2-1, with TRBD2 matching 9 bases. This CDR3 comprises 17 residues. Germline values: CDR1 SGHTA, CDR2 FQGNSA. The J segment lost 4 bases and the V segment lost 0 bases, leaving 7 bases of the junction unmatched. The CDR3 region is CASSLASLAGRYNEQFF. The CDR3 DNA is TGTGCCAGCAGCTTAGCGTCGCTAGCGGGACGATACAATGAGCAGTTCTTC.

The table lists this clone with a few counts. The V gene is TRBV7-7, the J gene TRBJ2-3; 13 nucleotides agree with TRBD2. Germline loops: CDR1 SSHAT, CDR2 FNYEAQ (reference sequence). The CDR3 is 18 amino acids. The V and J ends lost 5 bases and 2 bases, in that order; junction bases with no gene match: 10. The CDR3 coding sequence is TGTGCCAGCAGCCGACTAGCGGGAGGACTGACCCCCACAGATACGCAGTATTTT. Translation gives CASSRLAGGLTPTDTQYF.

This sequence joins TRBV6-5 and TRBJ2-1, with D maybe TRBD1 (7 bases). V was cut by 4 bases and J by 12 bases, with 16 bases left in between. This CDR3 comprises 13 residues. CDR1 is MNHEY and CDR2 is SVGAGI in the germline V gene. The CDR3 here is CASSSRDRAGQFF. The CDR3 DNA reads as TGTGCCAGCAGTTCTCGGGACAGAGCGGGGCAGTTCTTC.

This clone was recorded a few times. The chain is built from TRBV5-1 and TRBJ2-5; a possible D gene is TRBD1 (6 bases). CDR3 length: 14 amino acids. V was pared by 3 bases and J by 4 bases, with 13 bases between. Germline V gene lookup returns CDR1 SGHRS and CDR2 YFSETQ. DNA for the CDR3: TGCGCCAGCAGCTCAGGACAGCCAATAGAGACCCAGTACTTC. Encoded protein: CASSSGQPIETQYF.

The V gene is TRBV6-1, the J gene TRBJ1-1, with D tentatively TRBD1 (5 bases). The length of the CDR3 is 17 residues. The V end was cut by 0 bases, the J end by 11 bases, with 25 bases between. Looked up from germline, CDR1 is MNHNS and CDR2 is SASEGT. CDR3 protein: CASSEAKWVGDKSLAFF. CDR3 DNA sequence: TGTGCCAGCAGTGAAGCGAAATGGGTAGGGGATAAATCGCTGGCTTTCTTT.

The chain recombines TRBV6-5 with TRBJ1-2; D might be TRBD1 (5 bases). Trimming left V 2 bases short and J 4 bases short, with 8 bases between. CDR3 length: 13 residues. Germline-derived CDR1 and CDR2 are MNHEY and SVGAGI. The CDR3 reads CASSYTGGYGYTF. As DNA, the CDR3 is TGTGCCAGCAGTTACACCGGGGGCTATGGCTACACCTTC.

V and J are TRBV9 and TRBJ1-2; 10 positions match TRBD1. V was clipped by 3 bases and J by 3 bases; unmatched bases: 8. The CDR3 consists of 16 residues. Germline values: CDR1 SGDLS, CDR2 YYNGEE. The CDR3 here is CASSEWGQGPDYGYTF. CDR3 in DNA: TGTGCCAGCAGCGAGTGGGGACAGGGGCCCGACTATGGCTACACCTTC.